This is a list of T cell receptor beta chains from one sample in a study of T cell responses to AZD1222 COVID-19 vaccine. Profiling relied on immunoSEQ multiplex PCR, and the TCRdb table lists in-frame clones only, not all of them. The sample has fewer than 250,000 clones, 80% to 95% seen once. The material sequenced was peripheral blood, taken on day 0 of AZD1222 vaccination. The receptors originated from an adult in good health. Both conserved end residues are part of each CDR3. The D gene is left open where the match is weak. Not all rows give a size; the values are once, few, many and, for expanded clones, a class.

v_call	clone_size	j_call	d_call	cdr3_nt	cdr3_aa
TRBV7-2	once	TRBJ1-4	NA	TGTGCCAGCAGCTTAAAGGGGGACGAAAAACTGTTTTTT	CASSLKGDEKLFF
TRBV30	NA	TRBJ2-5	TRBD2	TGTGCCCTCGCGTCGGGGGGGGACCAAGAGACCCAGTACTTC	CALASGGDQETQYF
TRBV19	NA	TRBJ1-5	NA	TGTGCCAGTAGTATAAACAGGGCTCAGCCCCAGCATTTT	CASSINRAQPQHF
TRBV6-4	NA	TRBJ1-1	NA	TGTGCCAGCAGTGAACAGGGGAACACTGAAGCTTTCTTT	CASSEQGNTEAFF
TRBV30	NA	TRBJ1-3	NA	TGTGCCTGGACGAGGGGTAACTCTGGAAACACCATATATTTT	CAWTRGNSGNTIYF
TRBV7-8	NA	TRBJ2-1	TRBD2	TGTGCCAGCAGCCAACCACCGGGACTAGCGGGGGGCCCGAGCTCCTACAATGAGCAGTTCTTC	CASSQPPGLAGGPSSYNEQFF
TRBV19	once	TRBJ1-2	NA	TGTGCCAGTAGTATACCGTCTAACTATGGCTACACCTTC	CASSIPSNYGYTF
TRBV4-1	NA	TRBJ2-1	TRBD2	TGCGCCAGCAGCCCCTCGACTAGCGGGGGTTTCAATGAGCAGTTCTTC	CASSPSTSGGFNEQFF
TRBV18	NA	TRBJ1-4	TRBD1	TGTGCCAGCTCATTACGACAGGGGGAAGGTGAAAAACTGTTTTTT	CASSLRQGEGEKLFF
TRBV5-5	NA	TRBJ2-3	NA	TGTGCCAGCAGCTTGTATCCGAATGTCCGGGATACAGATACGCAGTATTTT	CASSLYPNVRDTDTQYF
TRBV5-1	NA	TRBJ1-1	TRBD1	TGCGCCAGCAGCTTGGGGACAGGGGCTTTCAACACTGAAGCTTTCTTT	CASSLGTGAFNTEAFF
TRBV27	once	TRBJ1-2	NA	TGTGCCAGCAGTTTATTAGAGAGTTATGGCTACACCTTC	CASSLLESYGYTF
TRBV6-5	NA	TRBJ1-1	NA	TGTGCCAGCCGAAGAGAGGGAGGAGCGGAAACTGAAGCTTTCTTT	CASRREGGAETEAFF
TRBV5-1	NA	TRBJ1-2	TRBD1	TGCGCCAGCAGCGAGGGCGGACAGGGATTTGGAGGCTACACCTTC	CASSEGGQGFGGYTF
TRBV2	NA	TRBJ2-2	TRBD1	TGTGCCAGCAACAGGGGTGACACCGGGGAGCTGTTTTTT	CASNRGDTGELFF
TRBV7-2	NA	TRBJ2-5	NA	TGTGCCAGCAGCTTAGTTCCAGTCCAAGAGACCCAGTACTTC	CASSLVPVQETQYF
TRBV5-1	NA	TRBJ1-2	TRBD1	TGCGCCAGCAGCCCTCGGACAGGGGACTATGGCTACACCTTC	CASSPRTGDYGYTF
TRBV3-1/TRBV3-2	NA	TRBJ1-1	NA	TGTGCCAGCAGCCAAGCTGCTGAAGCTTTCTTT	CASSQAAEAFF
TRBV7-2	NA	TRBJ1-4	TRBD1	TGTGCCAGCAGCTTCCCAGGGGGGGAAAAACTGTTTTTT	CASSFPGGEKLFF
TRBV6-5	NA	TRBJ1-2	NA	TGTGCCAGTATCAAACCAGGGGTAGGCGGCTACACCTTC	CASIKPGVGGYTF
TRBV6-5	once	TRBJ2-2	NA	TGTGCCAGCAGTCCCATGGGCGGGGAGCTGTTTTTT	CASSPMGGELFF
TRBV5-4	NA	TRBJ1-2	TRBD1	TGTGCCAGCAGCTTAAGACAGGGGCACTATGGCTACACCTTC	CASSLRQGHYGYTF
TRBV12-3/TRBV12-4	NA	TRBJ1-3	TRBD1	TGTGCCACCGACAGGGCTGGAAACACCATATATTTT	CATDRAGNTIYF
TRBV7-9	NA	TRBJ1-1	NA	TGTGCCAGCAGCTTGCCCGAACAGGCGAACACTGAAGCTTTCTTT	CASSLPEQANTEAFF
TRBV6-5	NA	TRBJ2-5	NA	TGTGCCAGCAGTTACACCGGGGGTTACGAGACCCAGTACTTC	CASSYTGGYETQYF
TRBV18	NA	TRBJ2-5	TRBD2	TGTGCCAGCTCACCAGAGCGGGGTACTTTTGAGACCCAGTACTTC	CASSPERGTFETQYF
TRBV30	NA	TRBJ1-4	NA	TGTGCCTGGAATAAGGGAGATAATGAAAAACTGTTTTTT	CAWNKGDNEKLFF
TRBV9	NA	TRBJ2-2	NA	TGTGCCAGCAGCGCAGACAGTTACACCGGGGAGCTGTTTTTT	CASSADSYTGELFF
TRBV6-5	NA	TRBJ1-1	TRBD1	TGTGCCAGCAGCACGACAGGGGGATCTGAAGCTTTCTTT	CASSTTGGSEAFF
TRBV19	NA	TRBJ2-7	NA	TGTGCCAGTAGTATACTCGGACAGCCCCACGAGCAGTACTTC	CASSILGQPHEQYF
TRBV12-3/TRBV12-4	NA	TRBJ1-1	NA	TGTGCCAGCTATACAGCCAGCCCCACGGAAGCTTTCTTT	CASYTASPTEAFF
TRBV18	NA	TRBJ2-5	NA	TGTGCCAGCTCACCAGAATCGGGGAGTCAAGAGACCCAGTACTTC	CASSPESGSQETQYF
TRBV18	NA	TRBJ1-1	NA	TGTGCCAGCTTAGACTTTAACCGGGACTCGGAGGCCGCTTTCTTT	CASLDFNRDSEAAFF
TRBV9	NA	TRBJ1-2	NA	TGTGCCAGCAGCCCGGGACAAGAAAACTATGGCTACACCTTC	CASSPGQENYGYTF
TRBV6-1	NA	TRBJ1-1	NA	TGTGCCAGCAGTGAATTTGGGAACACTGAAGCTTTCTTT	CASSEFGNTEAFF
TRBV7-6	NA	TRBJ1-3	NA	TGTGCCAGCAGCTTGCAGACTCACTCTGGAAACACCATATATTTT	CASSLQTHSGNTIYF
TRBV9	NA	TRBJ1-6	NA	TGTGCCAGCAGCCAACGACCACAGGGCTATAATTCACCCCTCCACTTT	CASSQRPQGYNSPLHF
TRBV18	NA	TRBJ2-7	NA	TGTGCCAGCTCACCACCGACTGCGGGGGCAAACGAGCAGTACTTC	CASSPPTAGANEQYF
TRBV5-1	NA	TRBJ2-5	NA	TGCGCCAGCACTCTTGGGAGTCCGTACGGGGATAGCCAGTACTTC	CASTLGSPYGDSQYF
TRBV5-1	NA	TRBJ2-7	TRBD1	TGCGCCAGCAGCTTGGCAGGGACAGGGTCCTACGAGCAGTACTTC	CASSLAGTGSYEQYF
TRBV9	NA	TRBJ2-1	NA	TGTGCCAGCAGCGTAGGGAGAGACAATGAGCAGTTCTTC	CASSVGRDNEQFF
TRBV4-1	NA	TRBJ2-3	NA	TGCGCCAGCAGCCAAGCTTCCCGGCGGGGTTGGGGAGATACGCAGTATTTT	CASSQASRRGWGDTQYF
TRBV4-1	NA	TRBJ2-7	NA	TGCGCCAGCAGCCAAGCTCGAGACAGAGGCTACGAGCAGTACTTC	CASSQARDRGYEQYF
TRBV18	NA	TRBJ1-1	NA	TGTGCCAGCTGGAAGGACACCGTGAACACTGAAGCTTTCTTT	CASWKDTVNTEAFF
TRBV12-3/TRBV12-4	NA	TRBJ1-1	NA	TGTGCCACCACTAGCCCCCACCTCAAAGCTTTCTTT	CATTSPHLKAFF
TRBV9	NA	TRBJ2-5	NA	TGTGCCAGCAGCGTAGAGTCGGGGTACCAAGAGACCCAGTACTTC	CASSVESGYQETQYF
TRBV19	NA	TRBJ2-5	TRBD2	TGTGCCAGTACTAGCGGGGTAAAGACCCAGTACTTC	CASTSGVKTQYF